The sequence of this TCR beta chain was determined in a study of blood T cell repertoires in COVID-19. About the research overall: Researchers got acute and convalescent COVID-19 samples from the United States, Italy and Spain. In each case, the material was cDNA or gDNA derived from T cells, B-cell-depleted T cells, or PBMCs.

The CDR3 is 12 amino acids. Germline V gene lookup returns CDR1 MNHEY and CDR2 SVGAGI. V lost 2 bases, J lost 7 bases, and 3 bases lay in between. Per the authors' pipeline: Nucleated cell number was recorded as an estimate derived from reference gene primer amplification. The data were produced by immunoSEQ multiplex PCR, yet TCRdb's version contains in-frame clones alone and is incomplete. For V, J and clone size, that table is used; D and trimming come from the DNA. The sample has about 160,000 clones; 82% are singletons. The material sequenced was peripheral blood. The rearrangement joins TRBV6-5 to TRBJ1-6; D not resolved. The TCR comes from a woman of 80 years or more with acute or convalescent COVID-19. The CDR3 protein is CASSYANSPLHF. CDR3 nucleotide sequence: TGTGCCAGCAGTTACGCGAATTCACCCCTCCACTTT.